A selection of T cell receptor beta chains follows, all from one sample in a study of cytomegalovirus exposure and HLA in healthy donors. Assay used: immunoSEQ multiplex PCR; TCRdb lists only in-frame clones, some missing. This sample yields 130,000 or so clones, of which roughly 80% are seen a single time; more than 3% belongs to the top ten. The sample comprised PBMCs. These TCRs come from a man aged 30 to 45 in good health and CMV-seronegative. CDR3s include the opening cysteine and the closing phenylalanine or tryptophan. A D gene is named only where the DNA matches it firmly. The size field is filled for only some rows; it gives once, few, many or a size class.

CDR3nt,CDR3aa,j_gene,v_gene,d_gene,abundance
TGTGCCAGCAGTTACTCCCGGGGAGCTAACACTGAAGCTTTCTTT,CASSYSRGANTEAFF,TRBJ1-1,TRBV6-5,NA,NA
TGTGCCAGCAGCACACTAACGGGACAGGGGGCAAATGGCTACACCTTC,CASSTLTGQGANGYTF,TRBJ1-2,TRBV9,TRBD1,NA
TGTGCCATCAGGGGACTAGGGGCAACCTACGAGCAGTACTTC,CAIRGLGATYEQYF,TRBJ2-7,TRBV10-3,TRBD2,NA
TGCAGCGCCCGTCTGAACACTGAAGCTTTCTTT,CSARLNTEAFF,TRBJ1-1,TRBV29-1,NA,few
TGTGCCAGCAGCGCACAGGGTAATCAGCCCCAGCATTTT,CASSAQGNQPQHF,TRBJ1-5,TRBV7-2,NA,NA
TGCGCCAGCAGCTCGGGACAGCTACTTGATTCTGGAAACACCATATATTTT,CASSSGQLLDSGNTIYF,TRBJ1-3,TRBV5-1,TRBD1,once
TGTGCCAGCTCACCACTTCTAGCGGGAGGGCGGGATACGCAGTATTTT,CASSPLLAGGRDTQYF,TRBJ2-3,TRBV18,TRBD2,NA
TGCGCCAGCAGCTCGGGACAGATCACTGAAGCTTTCTTT,CASSSGQITEAFF,TRBJ1-1,TRBV5-1,TRBD1,NA
TGTGCCAGCAGCTCCCCCCAGTCCTACGAGCAGTACTTC,CASSSPQSYEQYF,TRBJ2-7,TRBV7-3,NA,few
TGCGCCAGCAGCCACCTTGGGAGGGCGAACACCGGGGAGCTGTTTTTT,CASSHLGRANTGELFF,TRBJ2-2,TRBV4-3,TRBD2,NA
TGCGCCAGCAGCTTGGGGCTAGCGGGAGGGTTGGATACGCAGTATTTT,CASSLGLAGGLDTQYF,TRBJ2-3,TRBV5-1,TRBD2,NA
TGTGCCAGCAGTTTCCGGGACAGGGGCACCGGGGAGCTGTTTTTT,CASSFRDRGTGELFF,TRBJ2-2,TRBV2,TRBD1,NA
TGCAGCGTTGAAGTCTCAGGGGGTTTATACGAGCAGTACTTC,CSVEVSGGLYEQYF,TRBJ2-7,TRBV29-1,TRBD1,NA